These 27 T cell receptor beta chains were sequenced from one sample in a study of neurological immune-mediated disorders. TCRdb reanalysed the 5' RACE reads using MiXCR and keeps one entry per CDR3 protein. The table includes around 26,000 distinct CDR3 sequences, 6.6% detected once. What was sequenced was PBMCs. These TCRs come from a woman in her 50s in good health.

In its sample, this clonotype was seen many times. V gene TRBV5-1 combines with J gene TRBJ1-1, with 7 positions matching TRBD1. With V trimmed by 4 bases and J by 4 bases, 10 bases remained unmatched. Germline CDR1 and CDR2: SGHRS and YFSETQ. The CDR3 loop spans 15 amino acids. CDR3 loop: CASSQGPGQSTEAFF. CDR3 nucleotide sequence: TGCGCCAGCAGCCAGGGACCGGGACAGAGCACTGAAGCTTTCTTT.

Worth noting for this clonotype: The germline gene is not matched at one end of the junction; a read error may be the cause. The V and J genes are TRBV12-3 or TRBV12-4 and TRBJ1-1; D gene ambiguous. The CDR3 consists of 13 residues. CDR3 in DNA: TGTGTCAGCACTCCCCACAAGGCCACTGAAGCTTTCTTT. Its translation: CVSTPHKATEAFF.

By frequency in the sample, this clonotype is medium-sized. V and J are TRBV20-1 and TRBJ1-5, with 8 bases aligning to TRBD1. Germline V gene sequence: CDR1 DFQATT, CDR2 SNEGSKA (reference sequence). Unmatched junction bases numbered 8, after V lost 7 bases and J lost 6 bases. This CDR3 is 13 amino acids long. This CDR3 is CSVRQGASQPQHF. The CDR3 DNA follows: TGCAGTGTTAGGCAGGGGGCTTCTCAGCCCCAGCATTTT.

This clonotype was seen many times. The CDR3, as DNA: TGTGCCACCGTCCCGGGGGCAGGACAGCCCCAGCATTTT. Amino acid sequence: CATVPGAGQPQHF. This chain uses TRBV15 with TRBJ1-5; possible D gene TRBD1, 6 bases. Germline lookup yields CDR1 LNHNV and CDR2 YYDKDF (reference sequence). V dropped 8 bases and J dropped 7 bases, with 15 bases sitting between them. CDR3 length: 13 amino acids.

This clonotype occurred many times. Sequence at one end of the junction differs from germline and may be a read error. The genes are TRBV5-4 and TRBJ1-2; maybe TRBD1 (6 bases). The CDR3 extends over 13 amino acids. From germline, CDR1 is SGHNT and CDR2 YYREEE (reference sequence). In DNA, the CDR3 is TGTGCCAGCAGCAAGGATGGACAGATATGGCTGGGCTTC. The encoded protein is CASSKDGQIWLGF.

The sample holds many counts of this clonotype. V usage is TRBV6-5 and J usage is TRBJ2-7, with 9 positions matching TRBD1. Trimming cost V 5 bases and J 6 bases; bases outside gene matches: 11. CDR3 size: 15 residues. CDR1 is MNHEY and CDR2 is SVGAGI in the germline V gene. CDR3 sequence reads: CASSPPSTGGSEQYF. CDR3 coding DNA: TGTGCCAGCAGTCCCCCTTCTACAGGGGGCTCCGAGCAGTACTTC.

V gene TRBV9 combines with J gene TRBJ1-1, with 7 nucleotides matching TRBD1. V lost 6 bases and J lost 3; bases outside the gene matches: 11. The CDR3 is made up of 15 amino acids. Germline CDR1 SGDLS, CDR2 YYNGEE. CDR3 nucleotides: TGTGCCAGCAACAAAAGAACAGGGGAAGACACTGAAGCTTTCTTT. It is translated as CASNKRTGEDTEAFF. The full variable domain, in which reference TRBV9 and TRBJ1-1 provide the parts outside the CDR3, is DSGVTQTPKHLITATGQRVTLRCSPRSGDLSVYWYQQSLDQGLQFLIQYYNGEERAKGNILERFSAQQFPDLHSELNLSSLELGDSALYFCASNKRTGEDTEAFFGQGTRLTVV.

At least ten counts were recorded for this clonotype. The chain links TRBV20-1 to TRBJ2-7; the D gene is possibly TRBD2 (5 bases). The CDR3 covers 13 residues. Trimming removed 5 bases at V and 2 bases at J, with 13 bases between. Per the germline V gene, CDR1 is DFQATT and CDR2 is SNEGSKA (reference sequence). The chain's CDR3 is CSAWTFGAYEQYF. The CDR3, as DNA: TGCAGTGCTTGGACTTTTGGAGCCTACGAGCAGTACTTC.

By sample fraction, this clonotype is medium-sized. The chain has TRBV28 and TRBJ1-1; D remains unclear. This CDR3 is built from 12 residues. V was cut by 6 bases and J by 7 bases, with 12 bases left in between. Germline values: CDR1 MDHEN, CDR2 SYDVKM. CDR3 loop: CASRERTGEAFF. In DNA, the CDR3 is TGTGCCAGCAGGGAACGGACGGGTGAAGCTTTCTTT.

This clonotype showed up many times. The chain combines TRBV27 with TRBJ2-1; possibly TRBD2 for D (6 bases). The length of the CDR3 is 17 residues. V lost 2 bases and J 3 bases, leaving 17 bases between the germline ends. Looked up from germline, CDR1 is MNHEY and CDR2 is SMNVEV (reference sequence). The CDR3, as DNA: TGTGCCAGCAGTTTACTCGTTTCCAGCGGGTTCTACAATGAGCAGTTCTTC. This translates into CASSLLVSSGFYNEQFF.

J is TRBJ2-7 and V is TRBV29-1, with D uncertain. The CDR3 has 16 residues. From germline, CDR1 is SQVTM and CDR2 ANQGSEA. V lost 7 bases and J 7 bases, leaving 29 bases between the germline ends. CDR3 in amino acids: CSASKTNQGPLVEQYF. DNA for the CDR3: TGCAGCGCCAGCAAAACAAACCAAGGTCCTCTTGTGGAGCAGTACTTC.

This clonotype has ten or more counts. The chain recombines TRBV7-9 with TRBJ2-1, with D tentatively TRBD2 (5 bases). Germline V gene sequence: CDR1 SEHNR, CDR2 FQNEAQ (reference sequence). Deletions cut 6 bases from V and 0 bases from J, with 12 bases between. The CDR3 is 15 residues long. As DNA, the CDR3 is TGTGCCAGCAGGATCCCGGGGAGCTCCTACAATGAGCAGTTCTTC. Protein: CASRIPGSSYNEQFF.

By proportion, this clonotype is medium-sized (0.01 to 0.1%). The V call is TRBV14, the J call TRBJ1-6; D uncertain. The CDR3 runs to 12 residues. V lost 3 bases to trimming and J lost 7 bases, with 4 bases between them. Per the germline V gene, CDR1 is SGHDN and CDR2 is FVKESK. As DNA, the CDR3 is TGTGCCAGCAGCCACGGAAATTCACCCCTCCACTTT. Translated: CASSHGNSPLHF.

This clonotype occurred many times. The chain has TRBV18 and TRBJ2-1; TRBD2 might be the D (6 bases). From germline, CDR1 is KGHSH and CDR2 LQKENI. The CDR3 loop spans 17 amino acids. The V end was cut by 3 bases, the J end by 1 base, with 16 bases between. The CDR3 loop reads CASSPRPGGTSYNEQFF. Here the CDR3 DNA reads TGTGCCAGCTCACCTCGGCCAGGCGGGACTTCCTACAATGAGCAGTTCTTC.

This clonotype occurred many times. V gene TRBV20-1 combines with J gene TRBJ1-2; 7 positions match TRBD1. The germline V gene encodes CDR1 DFQATT and CDR2 SNEGSKA (reference sequence). The CDR3 has 11 residues. V lost 7 bases and J lost 4; bases outside the gene matches: 3. CDR3 coding DNA: TGCAGTGGGCGACAGGGCTATGGCTACACCTTC. It translates to CSGRQGYGYTF.

The chain employs TRBV5-1 and TRBJ2-7, with D perhaps matching TRBD1 (6 bases). The V end lost 1 base, the J end lost 5 bases, and 13 bases lay between the germline ends. The CDR3 loop spans 14 amino acids. CDR1 and CDR2 from the germline V gene are SGHRS and YFSETQ. CDR3 sequence (DNA): TGCGCCAGCAGCTTGAGTCAGGGGTACGACGAGCAGTACTTC. Translation: CASSLSQGYDEQYF. The whole variable domain, filled in from reference TRBV5-1 and TRBJ2-7, reads KAGVTQTPRYLIKTRGQQVTLSCSPISGHRSVSWYQQTPGQGLQFLFEYFSETQRNKGNFPGRFSGRQFSNSRSEMNVSTLELGDSALYLCASSLSQGYDEQYFGPGTRLTVT.

This clonotype occurred many times. The rearrangement uses TRBV28 and TRBJ2-7; D uncertain. Deletions cut 3 bases from V and 3 bases from J, with 6 bases between. CDR1 and CDR2 (germline): MDHEN, SYDVKM. The CDR3 runs to 12 residues. CDR3 in DNA: TGTGCCAGCAGTTTTGGGGACTACGAGCAGTACTTC. Amino acids: CASSFGDYEQYF.

This clonotype was seen repeatedly, ten times or more. The V and J genes are TRBV28 and TRBJ2-7; 7 bases are a match to TRBD1. Germline CDR1 MDHEN, CDR2 SYDVKM. Trimming removed 7 bases from V and 2 bases from J; junction bases left unmatched: 8. This CDR3 has 14 amino acids. The CDR3 DNA reads TGTGCCAGCACCGGGACAGTTATTACCTACGAGCAGTACTTC. Translated: CASTGTVITYEQYF.

This clonotype has ten or more counts. This chain links TRBV29-1 with TRBJ1-2; D remains ambiguous. CDR1 is SQVTM, CDR2 ANQGSEA, per germline. This CDR3 region has 12 residues. V was cut by 4 bases and J by 8 bases, with 14 bases left in between. CDR3 DNA: TGCAGCGTTGTTCTGGGAGTAAGCGGCTACACCTTC. As protein: CSVVLGVSGYTF. Full variable domain (remainder filled in from reference TRBV29-1 and TRBJ1-2): SAVISQKPSRDICQRGTSLTIQCQVDSQVTMMFWYRQQPGQSLTLIATANQGSEATYESGFVIDKFPISRPNLTFSTLTVSNMSPEDSSIYLCSVVLGVSGYTFGSGTRLTVV.

This clonotype was seen many times. The chain is built from TRBV7-2 and TRBJ2-7; TRBD2 matches at 10 bases. With 7 bases clipped from V and 5 bases from J, the junction kept 8 bases outside the gene matches. There are 14 residues in the CDR3. The germline CDR1 and CDR2 sequences are SGHTA and FQGNSA. DNA for the CDR3: TGTGCCAGCAACCCTAGCGGGAGTCGAAACGAGCAGTACTTC. As protein: CASNPSGSRNEQYF. Looking up the rest from reference TRBV7-2 and TRBJ2-7 gives the full variable domain: GAGVSQSPSNKVTEKGKDVELRCDPISGHTALYWYRQSLGQGLEFLIYFQGNSAPDKSGLPSDRFSAERTGGSVSTLTIQRTQQEDSAVYLCASNPSGSRNEQYFGPGTRLTVT.

This clonotype showed up many times. The chain carries TRBV5-1 and TRBJ1-3, with D perhaps matching TRBD1 (5 bases). Trimming left V 3 bases short and J 0 bases short, with 7 bases between. Germline values: CDR1 SGHRS, CDR2 YFSETQ. The CDR3 is 14 amino acids. The CDR3 region has the DNA TGCGCCAGCAGCTCGGGACTCTCTGGAAACACCATATATTTT. It codes for CASSSGLSGNTIYF. The full variable domain, its missing parts supplied by reference TRBV5-1 and TRBJ1-3, is KAGVTQTPRYLIKTRGQQVTLSCSPISGHRSVSWYQQTPGQGLQFLFEYFSETQRNKGNFPGRFSGRQFSNSRSEMNVSTLELGDSALYLCASSSGLSGNTIYFGEGSWLTVV.

Ten or more counts support this clonotype. V and J are TRBV20-1 and TRBJ2-3, with TRBD2 identical over 13 bases. The junction had 10 bases not matched to a gene; V was cut back by 1 base and J by 0 bases. The CDR3 totals 19 residues. CDR1 and CDR2 (germline): DFQATT, SNEGSKA (reference sequence). The CDR3 DNA is TGCAGTGCTAGAGGGGGGCGAGGACTAGCGGGAGACAGCACAGATACGCAGTATTTT. Its protein is CSARGGRGLAGDSTDTQYF.

Note on this clonotype: Sequence at one end of the junction differs from germline and may be a read error. The chain recombines TRBV11-2 with TRBJ1-1, with D unresolved. The length of the CDR3 is 14 residues. The germline V gene encodes CDR1 SGHAT and CDR2 FQNNGV. The chain's CDR3 is CVSSLDPGNTEDFF. In DNA form, the CDR3 reads TGTGTCAGCAGCTTAGATCCCGGGAACACTGAAGATTTCTTT.

This clonotype was seen many times. The chain uses TRBV20-1 and TRBJ2-3; TRBD1 might be the D (5 bases). Trimming took off 3 bases at V and 2 bases at J, with 15 bases between the two ends. The germline gives CDR1 DFQATT, CDR2 SNEGSKA (reference sequence). The CDR3 extends over 15 amino acids. The CDR3 loop is CSASGADPNTDTQYF. The CDR3 DNA follows: TGCAGTGCTAGTGGGGCGGATCCTAACACAGATACGCAGTATTTT.

This clonotype was recorded at least ten times. J is TRBJ2-3 and V is TRBV20-1; the D gene is possibly TRBD1 (5 bases). The germline gives CDR1 DFQATT, CDR2 SNEGSKA (reference sequence). This CDR3 comprises 14 residues. V lost 3 bases and J lost 1, with 11 bases in between. The CDR3 is CSASPPRGTDTQYF. In DNA form, the CDR3 reads TGCAGTGCTAGCCCCCCCAGGGGCACAGATACGCAGTATTTT.

This clonotype has ten or more counts. This chain uses TRBV19 with TRBJ1-5, with a tentative D call TRBD1 (5 bases). This CDR3 comprises 13 residues. V shed 4 bases and J shed 9 bases, with 13 bases lying between them. The V gene's germline CDR1 is LNHDA and CDR2 SQIVND (reference sequence). The CDR3 loop reads CASSTTGRAPQHF. In nucleotides, the CDR3 is TGTGCCAGTAGTACCACAGGTCGGGCGCCCCAGCATTTT.

In its sample, this clonotype was seen many times. The chain is built from TRBV12-3 or TRBV12-4 and TRBJ1-5; D call uncertain. The CDR3 runs 11 residues. V gave up 6 bases and J gave up 5 bases, with 5 bases separating them. For the CDR3, the DNA is TGTGCCAGCAGCGCCGATCAGCCCCAGCATTTT. Encoded protein: CASSADQPQHF.